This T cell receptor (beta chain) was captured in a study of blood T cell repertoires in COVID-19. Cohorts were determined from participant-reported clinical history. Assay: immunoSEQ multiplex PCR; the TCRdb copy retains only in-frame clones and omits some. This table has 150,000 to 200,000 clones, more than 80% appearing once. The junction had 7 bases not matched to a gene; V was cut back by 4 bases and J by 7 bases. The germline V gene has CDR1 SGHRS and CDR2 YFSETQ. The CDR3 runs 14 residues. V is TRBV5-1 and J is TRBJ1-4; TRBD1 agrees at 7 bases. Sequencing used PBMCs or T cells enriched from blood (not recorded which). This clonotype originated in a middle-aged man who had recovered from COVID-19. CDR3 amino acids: CASSPGGDSEKLFF. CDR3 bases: TGCGCCAGCAGCCCGGGGGGGGACAGTGAAAAACTGTTTTTT. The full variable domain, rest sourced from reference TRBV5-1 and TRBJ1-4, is KAGVTQTPRYLIKTRGQQVTLSCSPISGHRSVSWYQQTPGQGLQFLFEYFSETQRNKGNFPGRFSGRQFSNSRSEMNVSTLELGDSALYLCASSPGGDSEKLFFGSGTQLSVL.